These 29 T cell receptor beta chains were sequenced from one sample in a study of blood T cell repertoires in COVID-19. The table came from immunoSEQ multiplex PCR; TCRdb's copy has only in-frame clones and leaves some out. Of approximately 80,000 clones in the sample, approximately 83% are singletons; the top ten hold roughly 2.1%. The sequencing input was peripheral blood. The receptors stem from a woman in her sixties or seventies with acute or convalescent COVID-19.

The J gene is TRBJ2-5, the V gene TRBV5-1, with D possibly being TRBD2 (6 bases). Per the germline V gene, CDR1 is SGHRS and CDR2 is YFSETQ. This CDR3 has 16 residues. Trimming took off 4 bases at V and 3 bases at J, with 19 bases between the two ends. CDR3 in amino acids: CASSREEHRVKETQYF. The CDR3 bases are TGCGCCAGCAGCAGGGAGGAGCATCGCGTAAAAGAGACCCAGTACTTC.

The rearrangement uses TRBV30 and TRBJ1-2; 7 bases are shared with TRBD1. This CDR3 is 14 amino acids long. V shed 4 bases and J 0 bases; nucleotides not matched to a gene: 5. Germline values: CDR1 GTSNPN, CDR2 SVGIG (reference sequence). CDR3 DNA: TGTGCCTGGAACCGAGGGACAGCTAACTATGGCTACACCTTC. Translated: CAWNRGTANYGYTF. Variable domain in full (rest from reference TRBV30 and TRBJ1-2): SQTIHQWPATLVQPVGSPLSLECTVEGTSNPNLYWYRQAAGRGLQLLFYSVGIGQISSEVPQNLSASRPQDRQFILSSKKLLLSDSGFYLCAWNRGTANYGYTFGSGTRLTVV.

The chain recombines TRBV5-1 with TRBJ2-7; weak D call: TRBD1 (5 bases). Germline CDR1 SGHRS, CDR2 YFSETQ. V dropped 6 bases and J dropped 1 base, with 8 bases sitting between them. This CDR3 is built from 12 residues. The CDR3 here is CASTDSSYEQYF. Here the CDR3 DNA reads TGCGCCAGCACCGACAGTTCCTACGAGCAGTACTTC.

This chain uses TRBV11-2 with TRBJ1-6; D possibly corresponds to TRBD1 (6 bases). The CDR3 is 13 residues long. The germline V gene has CDR1 SGHAT and CDR2 FQNNGV. V gave up 4 bases and J gave up 7 bases, with 8 bases separating them. CDR3 residues: CASSSQGNSPLHF. CDR3 nucleotides: TGTGCCAGCAGCTCACAGGGAAATTCACCCCTCCACTTT.

This clone was recorded a few times. The rearrangement uses TRBV19 and TRBJ1-4; D uncertain. Trimming shortened V by 3 bases and J by 0 bases, and 5 bases separated the two germline ends. The CDR3 spans 14 residues. In germline, CDR1 is LNHDA, CDR2 SQIVND (reference sequence). CDR3 bases: TGTGCCAGTAGTATTTATTCAACTAATGAAAAACTGTTTTTT. Translation gives CASSIYSTNEKLFF.

The rearrangement joins TRBV3-1 (or the pseudogene TRBV3-2) to TRBJ1-2; TRBD1 is a possible D gene (5 bases). CDR3 length: 13 residues. The V and J ends lost 4 bases and 5 bases respectively, with 11 bases between them. Germline assignment: CDR1 LGHDT and CDR2 YNNKEL (reference sequence). For the CDR3, the DNA is TGTGCCAGCAGCCTCGACAGACAGTATGGCTACACCTTC. It encodes CASSLDRQYGYTF.

The chain carries TRBV30 and TRBJ1-5; TRBD1 is a possible D gene (5 bases). Germline CDR1 GTSNPN, CDR2 SVGIG (reference sequence). This CDR3 comprises 15 residues. V lost 0 bases, J lost 7 bases, and 16 bases lay in between. The chain's CDR3 is CAWSVRGREDQPQHF. The CDR3 coding sequence is TGTGCCTGGAGTGTAAGGGGCAGGGAAGACCAGCCCCAGCATTTT.

The CDR3 region is CASRGGPSNTEAFF. In DNA form, the CDR3 reads TGCGCCAGCAGGGGGGGACCGTCGAACACTGAAGCTTTCTTT. This sequence joins TRBV5-1 and TRBJ1-1; tentatively, D is TRBD1 (5 bases). Trimming pared 5 bases from V and 1 base from J, leaving 12 bases between. CDR1 SGHRS and CDR2 YFSETQ come from the germline V gene. The CDR3 spans 14 residues. Full variable domain (outside the CDR3, taken from reference TRBV5-1 and TRBJ1-1): KAGVTQTPRYLIKTRGQQVTLSCSPISGHRSVSWYQQTPGQGLQFLFEYFSETQRNKGNFPGRFSGRQFSNSRSEMNVSTLELGDSALYLCASRGGPSNTEAFFGQGTRLTVV.

As for this clone: At one end, the junction sequence differs from germline, possibly due to a read error. V usage is TRBV2 and J usage is TRBJ2-7, with D perhaps matching TRBD1 (5 bases). Germline values: CDR1 SNHLY, CDR2 FYNNEI. CDR3 length: 13 amino acids. CDR3 protein: CASSAGQGVEYGF. The DNA for the CDR3 is TGTGCCAGCAGCGCTGGTCAGGGCGTTGAATATGGCTTC.

This chain joins TRBV7-2 and TRBJ2-5; 8 nucleotides agree with TRBD2. Trimming removed 2 bases from V and 7 bases from J; junction bases left unmatched: 9. The CDR3 runs 15 residues. The germline gives CDR1 SGHTA, CDR2 FQGNSA. The CDR3 here is CASSLKAGGTATQYF. The CDR3 bases are TGTGCCAGCAGCTTAAAGGCGGGGGGCACCGCGACCCAGTACTTC.

The CDR3 is CASSQDRNYGYTF. CDR3 DNA sequence: TGTGCCAGCAGCCAGGACAGAAACTATGGCTACACCTTC. This chain links TRBV7-3 with TRBJ1-2, with D perhaps TRBD1 (6 bases). This CDR3 region has 13 residues. With 5 bases removed from V and 2 bases from J, the gap between germline ends came to 9 bases. Germline V CDR1 and CDR2: SGHTA, FQGTGA.

The V gene is TRBV7-2, the J gene TRBJ1-4; D is perhaps TRBD1 (5 bases). The V gene's germline CDR1 is SGHTA and CDR2 FQGNSA. V was shortened by 5 bases and J by 8 bases, with 15 bases between the two germline ends. CDR3 length: 14 amino acids. This CDR3 reads CASSNPQVHEKLFF. CDR3 sequence (DNA): TGTGCCAGCAGCAACCCACAGGTACACGAAAAACTGTTTTTT.

The rearrangement uses TRBV9 and TRBJ1-2; possibly TRBD1 for D (5 bases). The CDR3 has 13 amino acids. With 0 bases removed from V and 7 bases from J, the gap between germline ends came to 10 bases. The germline V gene has CDR1 SGDLS and CDR2 YYNGEE. This CDR3 is CASSVDSGFGYTF. In nucleotides, the CDR3 is TGTGCCAGCAGCGTAGACTCAGGGTTTGGCTACACCTTC.

V and J are TRBV5-1 and TRBJ1-5; no clear D gene. The length of the CDR3 is 13 residues. Trimming took 5 bases from V and 2 from J, leaving 8 bases between them. Germline CDR1 and CDR2: SGHRS and YFSETQ. CDR3 nucleotide sequence: TGCGCCAGCAGGGAGGGAGGCAATCAGCCCCAGCATTTT. Protein: CASREGGNQPQHF. The complete variable domain, with remaining parts taken from reference TRBV5-1 and TRBJ1-5, reads KAGVTQTPRYLIKTRGQQVTLSCSPISGHRSVSWYQQTPGQGLQFLFEYFSETQRNKGNFPGRFSGRQFSNSRSEMNVSTLELGDSALYLCASREGGNQPQHFGDGTRLSIL.

The gene calls are TRBV5-1 and TRBJ1-3, with D possibly matching TRBD1 (6 bases). V was cut by 3 bases and J by 0 bases, with 13 bases left in between. Germline CDR1 reads SGHRS; CDR2 reads YFSETQ. The CDR3 length is 16 residues. This CDR3 reads CASSSGVPSSGNTIYF. Here the CDR3 DNA reads TGCGCCAGCAGCTCAGGGGTACCGAGCTCTGGAAACACCATATATTTT.

The rearrangement joins TRBV27 to TRBJ1-1; no firm D call. The germline gives CDR1 MNHEY, CDR2 SMNVEV (reference sequence). The CDR3 length is 14 residues. V lost 6 bases and J 1 base, leaving 12 bases between the germline ends. CDR3 in amino acids: CASRVGRGNTEAFF. For the CDR3, the DNA is TGTGCCAGCAGGGTCGGTCGGGGGAACACTGAAGCTTTCTTT.

The chain couples TRBV29-1 to TRBJ1-3; TRBD1 might be the D (6 bases). Germline values: CDR1 SQVTM, CDR2 ANQGSEA. The CDR3 loop spans 16 amino acids. V dropped 4 bases and J dropped 4 bases, with 20 bases sitting between them. The CDR3 DNA sequence: TGCAGCGTTGCTTACGGTACTCCAACAGGGGGAAACACCATATATTTT. This sequence encodes CSVAYGTPTGGNTIYF.

The chain uses TRBV27 and TRBJ1-5; 8 bases fit TRBD1. Germline loops: CDR1 MNHEY, CDR2 SMNVEV (reference sequence). Germline trimming cut 5 bases from V and 5 bases from J; bases unmatched to any gene: 14. This CDR3 is 17 amino acids long. CDR3 sequence reads: CASSPLWGDRTDQPQHF. As DNA, the CDR3 is TGTGCCAGCAGTCCTCTGTGGGGGGACAGGACCGATCAGCCCCAGCATTTT.

CDR3 in amino acids: CASSLGAGGEFNSPLHF. The CDR3 DNA is TGTGCCAGCAGTTTAGGTGCAGGGGGCGAATTTAATTCACCCCTCCACTTT. The rearrangement joins TRBV28 to TRBJ1-6; 8 bases fit TRBD1. Unmatched junction bases numbered 9, after V lost 2 bases and J lost 6 bases. The CDR3 has 17 residues. From germline, CDR1 is MDHEN and CDR2 SYDVKM.

The V and J genes are TRBV7-9 and TRBJ2-2; 9 nucleotides line up with TRBD1. Germline V gives CDR1 SEHNR, CDR2 FQNEAQ (reference sequence). This CDR3 region has 15 residues. The V gene end was trimmed by 10 bases and the J gene end by 1 base; junction bases not matched to a gene: 7. The chain's CDR3 is CAKTGQGKNTGELFF. The CDR3 DNA is TGTGCCAAGACGGGACAGGGCAAGAACACCGGGGAGCTGTTTTTT.

The CDR3 DNA follows: TGTGCCAGCAGTCGTTCAGGGGCAACTAATGAAAAACTGTTTTTT. Protein: CASSRSGATNEKLFF. The chain links TRBV6-5 to TRBJ1-4; TRBD1 might be the D (6 bases). Looked up from germline, CDR1 is MNHEY and CDR2 is SVGAGI. Deletions cut 5 bases from V and 0 bases from J, with 10 bases between. The CDR3 covers 15 residues.

The chain combines TRBV28 with TRBJ1-2, with 7 bases fitting TRBD1. CDR3 length equals 14 residues. Germline values: CDR1 MDHEN, CDR2 SYDVKM. With 5 bases clipped from V and 8 bases from J, the junction kept 11 bases outside the gene matches. The CDR3 spells CASSPGTASRGYTF. CDR3 DNA: TGTGCCAGCAGTCCCGGGACAGCCTCGAGGGGCTACACCTTC.

J is TRBJ1-5 and V is TRBV6-5; 7 bases agree with TRBD1. J gave up 5 bases and V 0 bases, and 4 bases lay outside the gene matches. Germline V lookup: CDR1 MNHEY, CDR2 SVGAGI. The CDR3 has 15 amino acids. The CDR3 loop reads CASSYSTGTDQPQHF. CDR3 DNA: TGTGCCAGCAGTTACTCCACAGGGACAGATCAGCCCCAGCATTTT.

This clone was counted once. This chain joins TRBV5-1 and TRBJ2-1; TRBD1 is a possible D gene (6 bases). This CDR3 comprises 14 residues. CDR1 and CDR2 from the germline V gene are SGHRS and YFSETQ. V was cut by 0 bases and J by 7 bases, with 11 bases left in between. DNA for the CDR3: TGCGCCAGCAGCTTGGTCCAGGGGTTGAATGAGCAGTTCTTC. Translation: CASSLVQGLNEQFF.

This clone has just one count. The rearrangement joins TRBV14 to TRBJ1-6; D gene ambiguous. V dropped 6 bases and J dropped 11 bases, with 14 bases sitting between them. This CDR3 contains 13 residues. The germline V gene has CDR1 SGHDN and CDR2 FVKESK. The CDR3 protein is CASSPFSGAPLHF. As DNA, the CDR3 is TGTGCCAGCAGTCCTTTTTCCGGTGCACCCCTCCACTTT.

The chain carries TRBV29-1 and TRBJ1-1; TRBD1 is a possible D gene (5 bases). CDR1 SQVTM and CDR2 ANQGSEA come from the germline V gene. V lost 3 bases and J lost 7, with 12 bases in between. This CDR3 spans 12 amino acids. CDR3 DNA sequence: TGCAGCGTTGAGGGGGGGAAGGGTGAAGCTTTCTTT. Translation gives CSVEGGKGEAFF. The variable domain in full, with the rest retrieved from reference TRBV29-1 and TRBJ1-1, is SAVISQKPSRDICQRGTSLTIQCQVDSQVTMMFWYRQQPGQSLTLIATANQGSEATYESGFVIDKFPISRPNLTFSTLTVSNMSPEDSSIYLCSVEGGKGEAFFGQGTRLTVV.

V and J are TRBV3-1 (or the pseudogene TRBV3-2) and TRBJ1-1, with D uncertain. The length of the CDR3 is 16 residues. In germline, CDR1 is LGHDT, CDR2 YNNKEL (reference sequence). The V end lost 0 bases, the J end lost 1 base, and 12 bases lay between the germline ends. CDR3 sequence: CASSQDHSRPNTEAFF. In DNA form, the CDR3 reads TGTGCCAGCAGCCAAGACCACAGCCGCCCGAACACTGAAGCTTTCTTT.

This rearrangement joins TRBV5-1 to TRBJ1-1, with D possibly TRBD1 on 6 matching bases. Trimming took 2 bases from V and 5 from J, leaving 13 bases between them. Looked up from germline, CDR1 is SGHRS and CDR2 is YFSETQ. CDR3 length: 14 amino acids. CDR3 DNA: TGCGCCAGCAGCTTTCAGGGGAGAGAAACTGAAGCTTTCTTT. Translation: CASSFQGRETEAFF.

The chain is built from TRBV2 and TRBJ2-5; 11 bases map to TRBD2. The CDR3 sequence is 14 residues long. Germline V gene lookup returns CDR1 SNHLY and CDR2 FYNNEI. The V segment lost 9 bases and the J segment 1 base; nucleotides outside the gene matches: 4. The CDR3 sequence: CASNSGGVQETQYF. The CDR3, as DNA: TGTGCCAGTAATAGCGGGGGGGTCCAAGAGACCCAGTACTTC.